What follows is one TCR beta chain and its context. This clone's antigen is unknown. No quality values exist for individual bases; no much larger clone is one base distant. This entry is derived from a study of tumor and adjacent non-tumor tissue in lung cancer listed by TCRdb under 2018. Background on the whole study: Patients with adenocarcinoma (about 12), squamous cell carcinoma (2) and small cell lung cancer (1) were included in the cohort. The roughly 15 enrolled patients, of whom approximately ten were men and 5 were women, were aged roughly 30 to 80 years and were diagnosed with TNM stage I to III disease. More than 25 paired specimens, one tumor and one normal lung sample per patient, were profiled by TCRbeta CDR3 sequencing. Bulk TCRbeta repertoires were compared between lung tumor tissue and matched distant non-tumor lung tissue obtained from about 16 lung cancer patients. A total of roughly 130 million productive TCRbeta reads were generated by sequencing, corresponding to an average of about 4.17 million reads per sample.

Results and caveats for the whole study, not just this receptor: The top 100 clones made up a significantly larger cumulative share of the repertoire in normal lung than in tumor tissue. Because peripheral blood was not sequenced, blood TCRbeta repertoires in the lung cancer patients of the study were not examined. Tumor tissue showed significantly higher TCR diversity (inverse Simpson) than normal lung tissue, at 431.37 vs 166.20 (P = 0.0075, Mann-Whitney U test). Only around 15 patients were included in the cohort, and the need for larger samples and more detailed clinical data was noted by the authors. Neither the sequencing platform nor unique molecular identifiers are named or mentioned anywhere in the methods. TCR diversity was significantly higher in younger patients, and higher tumor TCR diversity was associated with shorter overall and disease-free survival.

RNA was extracted from bulk unsorted tissue and checked for quality with a NanoDrop ND-1000 and an Agilent 2100. Newly diagnosed lung cancer patients without prior chemotherapy who had been admitted for thoracic surgery in China between August and November 2014 were enrolled as donors. The study excluded patients who had received radiotherapy or chemotherapy before or who had another cancer at the same time. Surgical tissue pieces of about 1-2.3 cm3 were preserved in RNAlater solution and were kept at -80 degrees C until use. The V and J ends are trimmed by 1 base and 6 bases, leaving 14 bases between them. The germline V gene provides CDR1 SGHDT and CDR2 YYEEEE. Including the terminal cysteine and phenylalanine, the CDR3 comprises 14 residues. The CDR3 DNA has 42 bases and is translated from base 1. Libraries came from multiplex PCR. The sequencer was an Illumina HiSeq 2500. TCRbeta libraries were built by three rounds of nested PCR using primers (Table S4), following protocols modified from ARM-PCR. Before sequencing, PCR products of 200-500 bp were cut from the gel and purified using the QIAquick gel extraction kit. The authors' analysis ran thus. Trimmomatic was used to clean the reads, FLASH merged the cleaned reads into complete CDR3 sequences, and MiTCR assigned the sequences to V(D)J germline segments. VDJtools was used to compute clonal diversity as the inverse Simpson's index. In-frame sequences without a premature stop codon were defined as productive reads. TCRdb itself trimmed the public reads at Q25 with fastp, ran MiXCR and retained productive beta chains. Merged by CDR3 protein, the rows form single entries marked with the most common genes and DNA. These V and J calls derive from TCRdb rather than the authors' analysis. This sample lists 69,000 or so distinct CDR3 sequences; around 73% were detected once. The top ten clones comprise under 30% of the sample.

Sequencing input: lung tumor tissue. The TCR comes from a man aged 55 to 70 with non-small cell lung cancer. The rearranged chain carries TRBV5-6 and TRBJ2-7; confidence is insufficient to name the D gene. The bases read TGTGCCAGCAGCTTGCTACGCAACAGTGCCGAGCAGTACTTC. This codes for CASSLLRNSAEQYF. This CDR3, with the reference TRBV5-6 and TRBJ2-7 proteins standing in past its ends, gives the full variable domain DAGVTQSPTHLIKTRGQQVTLRCSPKSGHDTVSWYQQALGQGPQFIFQYYEEEERQRGNFPDRFSGHQFPNYSSELNVNALLLGDSALYLCASSLLRNSAEQYFGPGTRLTVT.